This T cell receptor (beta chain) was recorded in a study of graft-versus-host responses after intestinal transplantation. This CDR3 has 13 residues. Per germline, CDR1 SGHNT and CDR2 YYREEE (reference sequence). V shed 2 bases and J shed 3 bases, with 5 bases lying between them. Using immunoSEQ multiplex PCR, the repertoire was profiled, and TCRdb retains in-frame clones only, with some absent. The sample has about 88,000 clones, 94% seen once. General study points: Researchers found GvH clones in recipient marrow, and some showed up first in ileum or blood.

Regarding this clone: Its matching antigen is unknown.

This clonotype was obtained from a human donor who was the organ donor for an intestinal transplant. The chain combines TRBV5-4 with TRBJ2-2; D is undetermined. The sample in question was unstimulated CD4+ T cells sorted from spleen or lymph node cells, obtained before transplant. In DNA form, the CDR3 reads TGTGCCAGCAGCTTTATCGACACCGGGGAGCTGTTTTTT. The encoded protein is CASSFIDTGELFF.